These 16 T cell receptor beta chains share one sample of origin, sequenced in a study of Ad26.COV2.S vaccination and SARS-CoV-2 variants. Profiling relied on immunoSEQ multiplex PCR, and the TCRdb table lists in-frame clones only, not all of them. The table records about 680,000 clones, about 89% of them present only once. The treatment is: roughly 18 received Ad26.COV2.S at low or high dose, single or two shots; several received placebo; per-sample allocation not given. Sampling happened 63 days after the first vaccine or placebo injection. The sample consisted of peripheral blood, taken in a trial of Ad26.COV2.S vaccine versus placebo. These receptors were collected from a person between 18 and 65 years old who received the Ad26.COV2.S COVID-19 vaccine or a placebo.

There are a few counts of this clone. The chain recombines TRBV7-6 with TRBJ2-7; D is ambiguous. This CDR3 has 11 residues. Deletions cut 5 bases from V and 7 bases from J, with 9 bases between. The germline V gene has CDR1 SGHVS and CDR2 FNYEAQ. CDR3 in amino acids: CASSRLGEQYF. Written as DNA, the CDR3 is TGTGCCAGCAGCCGGCTGGGGGAGCAGTACTTC.

The CDR3 DNA reads TGTGCCAGCAGTGAAGCACTGCTGGGCGTACCCTACGAGCAGTACTTC. It specifies CASSEALLGVPYEQYF. J is TRBJ2-7 and V is TRBV6-1; the D is unclear. The CDR3 length is 16 residues. Germline CDR1 and CDR2: MNHNS and SASEGT. The V gene lost 0 bases and the J gene lost 2 bases, with 14 bases spanning the gap.

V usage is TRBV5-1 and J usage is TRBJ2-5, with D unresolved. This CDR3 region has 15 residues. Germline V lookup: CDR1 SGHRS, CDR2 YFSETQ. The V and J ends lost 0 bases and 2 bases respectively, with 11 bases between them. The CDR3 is CASSLADRIQETQYF. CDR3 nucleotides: TGCGCCAGCAGCTTGGCCGATCGCATACAAGAGACCCAGTACTTC.

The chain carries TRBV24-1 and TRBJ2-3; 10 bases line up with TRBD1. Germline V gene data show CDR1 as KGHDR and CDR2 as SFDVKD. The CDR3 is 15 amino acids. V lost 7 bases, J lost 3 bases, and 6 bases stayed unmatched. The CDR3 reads CATSRDRGGTDTQYF. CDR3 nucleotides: TGTGCCACCAGCCGGGACAGGGGAGGAACAGATACGCAGTATTTT.

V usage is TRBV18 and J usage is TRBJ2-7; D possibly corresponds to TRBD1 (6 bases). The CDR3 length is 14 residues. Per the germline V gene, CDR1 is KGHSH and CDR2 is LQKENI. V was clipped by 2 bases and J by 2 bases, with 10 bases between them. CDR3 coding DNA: TGTGCCAGCTCACCAACTCGGACAGCCTACGAGCAGTACTTC. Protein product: CASSPTRTAYEQYF. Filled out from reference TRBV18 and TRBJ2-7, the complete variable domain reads NAGVMQNPRHLVRRRGQEARLRCSPMKGHSHVYWYRQLPEEGLKFMVYLQKENIIDESGMPKERFSAEFPKEGPSILRIQQVVRGDSAAYFCASSPTRTAYEQYFGPGTRLTVT.

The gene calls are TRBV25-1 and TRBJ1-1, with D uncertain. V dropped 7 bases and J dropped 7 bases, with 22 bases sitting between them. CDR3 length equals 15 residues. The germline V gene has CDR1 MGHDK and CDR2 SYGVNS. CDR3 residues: CASTDLGSFEGEAFF. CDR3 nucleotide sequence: TGTGCCAGCACCGATCTAGGCAGCTTCGAGGGTGAAGCTTTCTTT.

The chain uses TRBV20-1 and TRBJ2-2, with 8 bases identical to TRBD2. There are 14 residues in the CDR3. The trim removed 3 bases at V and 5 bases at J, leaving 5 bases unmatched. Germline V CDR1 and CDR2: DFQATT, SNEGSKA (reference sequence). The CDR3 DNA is TGCAGTGCTAGTCAGCGGGAGTTAACCGGGGAGCTGTTTTTT. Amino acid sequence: CSASQRELTGELFF.

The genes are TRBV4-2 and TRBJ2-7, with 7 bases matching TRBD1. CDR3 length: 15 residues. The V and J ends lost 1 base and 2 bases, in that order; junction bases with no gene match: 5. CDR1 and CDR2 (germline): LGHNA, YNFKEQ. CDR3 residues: CASSQGSGQPYEQYF. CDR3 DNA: TGTGCCAGCAGCCAAGGATCGGGACAGCCCTACGAGCAGTACTTC.

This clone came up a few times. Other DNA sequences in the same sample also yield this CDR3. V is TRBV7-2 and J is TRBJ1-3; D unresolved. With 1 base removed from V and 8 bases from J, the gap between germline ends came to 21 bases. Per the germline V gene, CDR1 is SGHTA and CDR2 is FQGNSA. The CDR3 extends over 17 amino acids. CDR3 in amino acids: CASSLVLLEGWVDTIYF. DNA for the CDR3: TGTGCCAGCAGCTTAGTCTTATTGGAGGGTTGGGTCGACACCATATATTTT.

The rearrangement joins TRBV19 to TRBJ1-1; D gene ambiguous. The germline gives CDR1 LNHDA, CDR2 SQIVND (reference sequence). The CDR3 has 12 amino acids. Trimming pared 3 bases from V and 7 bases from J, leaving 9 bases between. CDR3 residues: CASSILDGEAFF. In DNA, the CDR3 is TGTGCCAGTAGTATCCTGGACGGTGAAGCTTTCTTT.

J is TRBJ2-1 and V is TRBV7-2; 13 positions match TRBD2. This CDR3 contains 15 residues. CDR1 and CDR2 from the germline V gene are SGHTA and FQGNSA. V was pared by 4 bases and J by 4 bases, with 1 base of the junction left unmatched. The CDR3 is CASSSLAGGYNEQFF. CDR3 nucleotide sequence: TGTGCCAGCAGCTCACTAGCGGGGGGGTACAATGAGCAGTTCTTC. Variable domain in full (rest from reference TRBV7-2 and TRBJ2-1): GAGVSQSPSNKVTEKGKDVELRCDPISGHTALYWYRQSLGQGLEFLIYFQGNSAPDKSGLPSDRFSAERTGGSVSTLTIQRTQQEDSAVYLCASSSLAGGYNEQFFGPGTRLTVL.

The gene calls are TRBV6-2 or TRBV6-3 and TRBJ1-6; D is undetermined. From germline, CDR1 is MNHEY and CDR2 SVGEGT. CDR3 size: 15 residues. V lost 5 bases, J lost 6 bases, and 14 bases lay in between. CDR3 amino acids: CASSNSGPGNSPLHF. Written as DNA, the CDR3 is TGTGCCAGCAGTAATTCGGGTCCGGGTAATTCACCCCTCCACTTT.

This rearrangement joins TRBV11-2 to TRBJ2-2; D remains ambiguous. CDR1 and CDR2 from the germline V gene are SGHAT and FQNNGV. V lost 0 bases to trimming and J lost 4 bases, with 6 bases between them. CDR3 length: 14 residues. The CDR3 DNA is TGTGCCAGCAGCTTAGATCAGGCCACCGGGGAGCTGTTTTTT. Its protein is CASSLDQATGELFF.

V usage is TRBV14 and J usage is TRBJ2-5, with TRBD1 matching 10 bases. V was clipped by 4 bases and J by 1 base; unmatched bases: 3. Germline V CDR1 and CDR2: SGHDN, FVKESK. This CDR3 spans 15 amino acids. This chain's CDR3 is CASSLRTGGQETQYF. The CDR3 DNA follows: TGTGCCAGCAGCCTCCGGACAGGGGGCCAAGAGACCCAGTACTTC.

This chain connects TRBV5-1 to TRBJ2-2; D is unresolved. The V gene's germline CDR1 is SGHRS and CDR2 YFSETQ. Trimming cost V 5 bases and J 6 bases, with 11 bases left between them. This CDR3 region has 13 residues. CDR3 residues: CASSLGRPGELFF. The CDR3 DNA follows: TGCGCCAGCAGTCTAGGACGTCCCGGGGAGCTGTTTTTT.

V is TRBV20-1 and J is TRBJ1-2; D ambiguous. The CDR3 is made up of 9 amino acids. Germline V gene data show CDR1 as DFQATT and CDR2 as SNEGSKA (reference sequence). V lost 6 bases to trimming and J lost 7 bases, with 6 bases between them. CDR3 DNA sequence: TGCAGTGCCCAGAGTGGCTACACCTTC. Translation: CSAQSGYTF.